These T cell receptor beta chains were read from a single sample in a study of somatic mutations in cytotoxic T cells in rheumatoid arthritis. Sequenced by immunoSEQ multiplex PCR; TCRdb stores in-frame clones only, minus some. This table holds tens of thousands of clones, approximately 86% found once. The sequencing sample was made of CD8+ T cells sorted from blood. The receptor set was obtained from an adult with rheumatoid arthritis. The CDR3 runs from the conserved cysteine through the conserved F or W. The D gene is left open where the match is weak. The size of a clone is reported for some rows only, either as once, few or many, or as a class for expanded clones.

J,V,size,D,CDR3,DNA
TRBJ2-7,TRBV27,.,.,CASSPTQRMISYEQYF,TGTGCCAGCAGTCCCACCCAGCGGATGATCTCCTACGAGCAGTACTTC
TRBJ2-7,TRBV7-6,.,.,CASSLAWTTGEQYF,TGTGCCAGCAGCTTAGCGTGGACGACGGGGGAGCAGTACTTC
TRBJ2-3,TRBV5-1,.,.,CASSLASDTQYF,TGCGCCAGCAGCTTGGCCTCAGATACGCAGTATTTT
TRBJ2-7,TRBV4-1,.,.,CASSQEVVRGGVYEQYF,TGCGCCAGCAGCCAAGAAGTAGTAAGAGGGGGAGTCTACGAGCAGTACTTC
TRBJ1-2,TRBV29-1,.,.,CSVEDSAGTLYGYTF,TGCAGCGTTGAAGATTCTGCGGGAACCCTATATGGCTACACCTTC
TRBJ2-7,TRBV7-6,.,.,CASSLGTDEQYF,TGTGCCAGCAGCTTAGGGACAGACGAGCAGTACTTC
TRBJ2-1,TRBV30,.,TRBD1,CAWSTGQGYNEQFF,TGTGCCTGGAGCACCGGACAGGGCTACAATGAGCAGTTCTTC
TRBJ2-1,TRBV2,.,TRBD2,CATSASGAYNEQFF,TGTGCCACCTCTGCCAGCGGGGCCTACAATGAGCAGTTCTTC
TRBJ2-7,TRBV5-6,.,.,CASSGGGHLDEQYF,TGTGCCAGCAGCGGGGGGGGACACTTGGACGAGCAGTACTTC
TRBJ2-7,TRBV4-3,.,.,CASSQALGRGSYEQYF,TGCGCCAGCAGCCAAGCGTTGGGGAGAGGCTCCTACGAGCAGTACTTC
TRBJ1-1,TRBV5-1,.,.,CASSLEGQEEVNTEAFF,TGCGCCAGCAGCTTGGAGGGCCAGGAGGAGGTGAACACTGAAGCTTTCTTT
TRBJ2-7,TRBV27,.,.,CASSSFRTEYEQYF,TGTGCCAGCAGTTCATTTCGGACAGAATACGAGCAGTACTTC
TRBJ2-1,TRBV11-2,.,.,CASSLSPYEQFF,TGTGCCAGCAGCTTAAGTCCCTATGAGCAGTTCTTC
TRBJ1-5,TRBV6-6,.,TRBD1,CASSLRTGDQPQHF,TGTGCCAGCAGTCTTCGGACAGGGGATCAGCCCCAGCATTTT
TRBJ2-2,TRBV7-3,few,.,CASSLTGGTGELFF,TGTGCCAGCAGCTTAACGGGGGGCACCGGGGAGCTGTTTTTT
TRBJ2-1,TRBV15,.,TRBD1,CATSTDREVHYRNGYNEQFF,TGTGCCACCAGCACCGACAGGGAAGTCCATTACAGAAATGGATACAATGAGCAGTTCTTC
TRBJ2-2,TRBV7-8,.,TRBD2,CASSPRLAGGQHTGELFF,TGTGCCAGCAGCCCCCGACTAGCGGGGGGGCAGCACACCGGGGAGCTGTTTTTT
TRBJ1-5,TRBV18,.,.,CASSPVPRAGNQPQHF,TGTGCCAGCTCACCTGTCCCCAGGGCGGGCAATCAGCCCCAGCATTTT
TRBJ2-3,TRBV7-6,.,.,CASSLEASSTDTQYF,TGTGCCAGCAGCCTCGAGGCCTCTAGCACAGATACGCAGTATTTT
TRBJ1-4,TRBV5-4,.,.,CASSSHREGGEKLFF,TGTGCCAGCAGCTCACACAGGGAAGGTGGTGAAAAACTGTTTTTT